This T cell receptor (beta chain) comes out of a study of cytomegalovirus exposure and HLA in healthy donors. CDR3 length: 16 amino acids. V dropped 5 bases and J dropped 0; count of bases not matched to a gene: 7. Germline values: CDR1 SNHLY, CDR2 FYNNEI. Findings and limits, study-wide: An analysis done earlier found most TCR beta V segments productive about 87% or about 30% of the time.

Both 60 Vbeta primers and 13 Jbeta primers went into the PCR. Sequenced by immunoSEQ multiplex PCR; TCRdb stores in-frame clones only, minus some. In the table there are approximately 110,000 clones, 55% to 70% of which are singletons. A note on this clone: The antigen remains unidentified.

This TCR was recovered from a woman aged 25 to 45 in good health and CMV-seronegative. The chain combines TRBV2 with TRBJ2-3; 8 nucleotides agree with TRBD1. The specimen sequenced was PBMCs. CDR3 region: CASSSDRAPSTDTQYF. CDR3 in DNA: TGTGCCAGCAGTTCGGACAGGGCCCCTAGCACAGATACGCAGTATTTT.